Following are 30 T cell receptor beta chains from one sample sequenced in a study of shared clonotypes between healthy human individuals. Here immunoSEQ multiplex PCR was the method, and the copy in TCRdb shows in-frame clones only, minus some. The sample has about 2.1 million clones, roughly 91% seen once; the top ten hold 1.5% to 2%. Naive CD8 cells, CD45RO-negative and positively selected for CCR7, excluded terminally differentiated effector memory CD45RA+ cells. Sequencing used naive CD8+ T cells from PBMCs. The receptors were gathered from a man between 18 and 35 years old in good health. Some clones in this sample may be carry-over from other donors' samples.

DNA for the CDR3: TGTGCCACCAGCAGAGCCAGACAGGAGCACCAGCATTTT. It yields the protein CATSRARQEHQHF. The chain joins TRBV15 to TRBJ1-5, with D possibly matching TRBD1 (6 bases). The V end lost 1 base, the J end lost 12 bases, and 13 bases lay between the germline ends. CDR1 is LNHNV and CDR2 is YYDKDF in the germline V gene (reference sequence). The CDR3 is made up of 13 amino acids.

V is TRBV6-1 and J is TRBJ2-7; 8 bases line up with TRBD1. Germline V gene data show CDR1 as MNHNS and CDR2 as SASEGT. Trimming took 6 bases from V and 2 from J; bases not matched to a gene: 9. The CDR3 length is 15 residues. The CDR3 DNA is TGTGCCAGCAGGCCTCGCCGGGACAGGACCTACGAGCAGTACTTC. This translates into CASRPRRDRTYEQYF.

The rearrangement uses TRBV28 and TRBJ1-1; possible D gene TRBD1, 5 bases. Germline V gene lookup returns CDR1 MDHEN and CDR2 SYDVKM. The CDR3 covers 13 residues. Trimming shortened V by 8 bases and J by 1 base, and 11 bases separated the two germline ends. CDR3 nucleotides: TGTGCCAGCGGATTAGACAGGAACACTGAAGCTTTCTTT. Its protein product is CASGLDRNTEAFF.

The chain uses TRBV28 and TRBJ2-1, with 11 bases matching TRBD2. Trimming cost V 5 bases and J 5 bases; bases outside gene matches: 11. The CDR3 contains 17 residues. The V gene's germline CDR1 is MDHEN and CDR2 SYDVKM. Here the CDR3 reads CASSPILLAGENNEQFF. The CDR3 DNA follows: TGTGCCAGCAGTCCAATTTTACTAGCGGGAGAAAACAATGAGCAGTTCTTC. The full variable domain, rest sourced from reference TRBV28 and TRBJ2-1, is DVKVTQSSRYLVKRTGEKVFLECVQDMDHENMFWYRQDPGLGLRLIYFSYDVKMKEKGDIPEGYSVSREKKERFSLILESASTNQTSMYLCASSPILLAGENNEQFFGPGTRLTVL.

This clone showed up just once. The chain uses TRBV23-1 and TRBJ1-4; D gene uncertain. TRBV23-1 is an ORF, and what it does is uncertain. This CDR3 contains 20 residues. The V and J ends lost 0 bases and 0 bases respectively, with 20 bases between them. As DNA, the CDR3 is TGCGCCAGCAGTCAATCGGGCGCGGCTAGAACCCGTGCAACTAATGAAAAACTGTTTTTT. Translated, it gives CASSQSGAARTRATNEKLFF.

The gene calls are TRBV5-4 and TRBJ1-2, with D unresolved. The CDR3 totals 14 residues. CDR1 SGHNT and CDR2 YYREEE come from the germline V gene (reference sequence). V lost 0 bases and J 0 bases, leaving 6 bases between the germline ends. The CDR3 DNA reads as TGTGCCAGCAGCTTGGGACGGACTAACTATGGCTACACCTTC. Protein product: CASSLGRTNYGYTF.

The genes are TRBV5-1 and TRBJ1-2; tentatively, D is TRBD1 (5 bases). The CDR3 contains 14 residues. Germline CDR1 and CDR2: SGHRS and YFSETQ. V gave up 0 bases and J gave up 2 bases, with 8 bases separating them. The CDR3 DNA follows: TGCGCCAGCAGCTTGGTTGGGGGGAACTATGGCTACACCTTC. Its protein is CASSLVGGNYGYTF.

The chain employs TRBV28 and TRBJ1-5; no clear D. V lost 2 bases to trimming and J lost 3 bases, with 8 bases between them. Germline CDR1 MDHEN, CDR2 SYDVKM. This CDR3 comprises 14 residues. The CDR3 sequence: CASSLQGNNQPQHF. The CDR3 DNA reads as TGTGCCAGCAGTTTACAAGGCAACAATCAGCCCCAGCATTTT. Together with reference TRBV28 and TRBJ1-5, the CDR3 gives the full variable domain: DVKVTQSSRYLVKRTGEKVFLECVQDMDHENMFWYRQDPGLGLRLIYFSYDVKMKEKGDIPEGYSVSREKKERFSLILESASTNQTSMYLCASSLQGNNQPQHFGDGTRLSIL.

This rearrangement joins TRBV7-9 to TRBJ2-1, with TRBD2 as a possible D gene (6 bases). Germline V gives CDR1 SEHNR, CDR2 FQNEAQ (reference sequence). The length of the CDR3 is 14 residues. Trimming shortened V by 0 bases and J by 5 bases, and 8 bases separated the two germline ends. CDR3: CASSLAGGDNEQFF. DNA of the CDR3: TGTGCCAGCAGCTTAGCGGGAGGAGACAATGAGCAGTTCTTC. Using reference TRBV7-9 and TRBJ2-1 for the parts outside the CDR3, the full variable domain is DTGVSQNPRHKITKRGQNVTFRCDPISEHNRLYWYRQTLGQGPEFLTYFQNEAQLEKSRLLSDRFSAERPKGSFSTLEIQRTEQGDSAMYLCASSLAGGDNEQFFGPGTRLTVL.

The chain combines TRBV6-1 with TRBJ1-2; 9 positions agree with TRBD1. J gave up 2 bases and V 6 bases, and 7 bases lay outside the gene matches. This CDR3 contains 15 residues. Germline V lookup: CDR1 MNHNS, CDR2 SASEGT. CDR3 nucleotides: TGTGCCAGCAGACAGGGGGCAGGTTCGAACTATGGCTACACCTTC. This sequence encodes CASRQGAGSNYGYTF.

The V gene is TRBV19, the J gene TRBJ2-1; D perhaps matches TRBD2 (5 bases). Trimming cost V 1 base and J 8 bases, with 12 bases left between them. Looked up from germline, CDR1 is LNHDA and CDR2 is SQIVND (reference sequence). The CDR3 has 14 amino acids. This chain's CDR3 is CASSIGGGYDEQFF. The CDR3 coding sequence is TGTGCCAGTAGTATAGGAGGAGGTTATGATGAGCAGTTCTTC.

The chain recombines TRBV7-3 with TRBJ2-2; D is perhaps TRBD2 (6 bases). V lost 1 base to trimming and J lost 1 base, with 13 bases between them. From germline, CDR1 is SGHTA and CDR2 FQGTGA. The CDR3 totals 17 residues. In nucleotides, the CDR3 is TGTGCCAGCAGCTTAAAAGTTCGACTAGAGAACACCGGGGAGCTGTTTTTT. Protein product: CASSLKVRLENTGELFF.

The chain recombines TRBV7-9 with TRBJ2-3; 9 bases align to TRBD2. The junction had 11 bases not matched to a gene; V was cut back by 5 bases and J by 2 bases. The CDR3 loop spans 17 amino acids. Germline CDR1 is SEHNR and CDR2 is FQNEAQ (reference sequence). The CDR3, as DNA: TGTGCCAGCAGCCCCCGCAGCGGGAGGCCCTCCACAGATACGCAGTATTTT. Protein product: CASSPRSGRPSTDTQYF.

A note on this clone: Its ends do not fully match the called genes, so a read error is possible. Here the CDR3 DNA reads TGCAGCGCCCTGGACAGGAGCGGTATGAACACTGAAGCTCTCTTT. Encoded protein: CSALDRSGMNTEALF. This chain connects TRBV29-1 to TRBJ1-1; 7 nucleotides match TRBD1. The CDR3 spans 15 residues. Per the germline V gene, CDR1 is SQVTM and CDR2 is ANQGSEA.

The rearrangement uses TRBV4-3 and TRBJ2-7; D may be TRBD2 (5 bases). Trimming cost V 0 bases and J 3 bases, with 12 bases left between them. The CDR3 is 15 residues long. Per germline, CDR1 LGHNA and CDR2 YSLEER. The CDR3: CASSQEMERRYEQYF. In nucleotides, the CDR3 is TGCGCCAGCAGCCAAGAAATGGAGCGGCGCTACGAGCAGTACTTC.

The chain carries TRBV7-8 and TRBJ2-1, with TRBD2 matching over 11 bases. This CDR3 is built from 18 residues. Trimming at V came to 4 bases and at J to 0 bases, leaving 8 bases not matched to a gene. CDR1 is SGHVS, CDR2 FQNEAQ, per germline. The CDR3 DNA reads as TGTGCCAGCAGCTCGCCCGGGACTAGCGGTTTCTCCTACAATGAGCAGTTCTTC. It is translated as CASSSPGTSGFSYNEQFF.

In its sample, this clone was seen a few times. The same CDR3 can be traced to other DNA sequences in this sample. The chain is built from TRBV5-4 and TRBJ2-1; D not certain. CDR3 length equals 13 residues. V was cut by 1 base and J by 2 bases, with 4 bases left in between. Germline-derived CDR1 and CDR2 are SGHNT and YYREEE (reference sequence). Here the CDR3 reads CASSLRAYNEQFF. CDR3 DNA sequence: TGTGCCAGCAGCTTGAGAGCCTACAATGAGCAGTTCTTC.

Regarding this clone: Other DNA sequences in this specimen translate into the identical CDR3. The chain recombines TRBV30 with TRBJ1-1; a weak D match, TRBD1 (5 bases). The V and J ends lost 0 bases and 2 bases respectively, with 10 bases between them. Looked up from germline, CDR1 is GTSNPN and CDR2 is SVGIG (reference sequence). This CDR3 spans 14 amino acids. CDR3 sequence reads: CAWSVLGGNTEAFF. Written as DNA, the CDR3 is TGTGCCTGGAGTGTACTCGGGGGAAACACTGAAGCTTTCTTT.

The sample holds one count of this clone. CDR3 region: CAISETKRDVKTQYF. CDR3 DNA: TGTGCCATCAGTGAAACAAAGCGGGATGTAAAGACCCAGTACTTC. The chain has TRBV10-3 and TRBJ2-5; 7 bases are shared with TRBD2. Germline V CDR1 and CDR2: ENHRY, SYGVKD. With 3 bases clipped from V and 6 bases from J, the junction kept 10 bases outside the gene matches. This CDR3 comprises 15 residues.

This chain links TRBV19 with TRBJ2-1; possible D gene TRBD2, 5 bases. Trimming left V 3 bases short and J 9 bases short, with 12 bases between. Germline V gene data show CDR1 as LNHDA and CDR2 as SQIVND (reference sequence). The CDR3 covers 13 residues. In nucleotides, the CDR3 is TGTGCCAGTAGTATCTCGGGATCCGCTGAGCAGTTCTTC. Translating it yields CASSISGSAEQFF.

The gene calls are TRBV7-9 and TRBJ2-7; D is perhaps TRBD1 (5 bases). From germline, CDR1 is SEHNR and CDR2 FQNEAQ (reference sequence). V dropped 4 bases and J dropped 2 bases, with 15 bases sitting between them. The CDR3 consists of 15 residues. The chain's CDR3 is CASSSRQGSPYEQYF. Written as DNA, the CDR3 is TGTGCCAGCAGCTCCCGCCAGGGAAGTCCCTACGAGCAGTACTTC.

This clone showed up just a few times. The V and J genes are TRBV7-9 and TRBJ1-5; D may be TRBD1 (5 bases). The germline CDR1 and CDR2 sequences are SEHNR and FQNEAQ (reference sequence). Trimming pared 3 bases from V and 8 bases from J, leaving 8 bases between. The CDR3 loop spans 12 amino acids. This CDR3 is CASSFGTEPQHF. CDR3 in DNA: TGTGCCAGCAGCTTTGGGACCGAGCCCCAGCATTTT.

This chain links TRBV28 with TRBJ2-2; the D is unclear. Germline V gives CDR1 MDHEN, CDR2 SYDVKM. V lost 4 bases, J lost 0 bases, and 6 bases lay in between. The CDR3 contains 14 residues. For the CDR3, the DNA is TGTGCCAGCAGTTACGATACGAACACCGGGGAGCTGTTTTTT. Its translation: CASSYDTNTGELFF.

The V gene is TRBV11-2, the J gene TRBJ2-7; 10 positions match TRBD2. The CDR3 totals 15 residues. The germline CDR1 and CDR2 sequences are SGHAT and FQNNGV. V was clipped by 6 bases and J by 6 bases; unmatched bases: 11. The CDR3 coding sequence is TGTGCCAGCAGGCCTAGTAGCGGGAGGACAGGCGAGCAGTACTTC. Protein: CASRPSSGRTGEQYF.

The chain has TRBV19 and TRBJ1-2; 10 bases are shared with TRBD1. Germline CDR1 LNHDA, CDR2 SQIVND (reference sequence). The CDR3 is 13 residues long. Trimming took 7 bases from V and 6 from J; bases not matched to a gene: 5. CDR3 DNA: TGTGCCAGTATGGGACAGGGGAGACATGGCTACACCTTC. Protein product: CASMGQGRHGYTF.

Here the CDR3 reads CAWSAGPADGTGTGELFF. The CDR3 region has the DNA TGTGCCTGGAGTGCCGGACCCGCGGACGGTACTGGAACCGGGGAGCTGTTTTTT. The V call is TRBV30, the J call TRBJ2-2; D call uncertain. Trimming took off 1 base at V and 5 bases at J, with 23 bases between the two ends. Germline CDR1 reads GTSNPN; CDR2 reads SVGIG (reference sequence). The CDR3 runs 18 residues.

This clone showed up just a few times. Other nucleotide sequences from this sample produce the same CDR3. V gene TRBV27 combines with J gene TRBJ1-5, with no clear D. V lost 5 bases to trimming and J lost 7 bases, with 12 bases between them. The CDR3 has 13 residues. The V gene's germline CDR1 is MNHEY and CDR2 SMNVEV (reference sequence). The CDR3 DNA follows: TGTGCCAGCAGTCTCCGAATTGGACAGCCCCAGCATTTT. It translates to CASSLRIGQPQHF.

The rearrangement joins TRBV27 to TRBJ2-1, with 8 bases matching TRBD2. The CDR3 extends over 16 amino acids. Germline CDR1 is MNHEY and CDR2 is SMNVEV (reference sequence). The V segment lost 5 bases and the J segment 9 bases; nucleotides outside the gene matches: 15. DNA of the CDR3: TGTGCCAGCAGTCCCCTATTGACGGGAGGGCCTGGTGAGCAGTTCTTC. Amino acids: CASSPLLTGGPGEQFF.

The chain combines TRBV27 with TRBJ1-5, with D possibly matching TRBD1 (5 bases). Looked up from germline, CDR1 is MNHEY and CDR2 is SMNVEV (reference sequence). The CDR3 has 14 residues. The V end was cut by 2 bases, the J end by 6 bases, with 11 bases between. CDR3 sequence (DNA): TGTGCCAGCAGTTTAACGGGGGTAAGTCAGCCCCAGCATTTT. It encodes CASSLTGVSQPQHF.

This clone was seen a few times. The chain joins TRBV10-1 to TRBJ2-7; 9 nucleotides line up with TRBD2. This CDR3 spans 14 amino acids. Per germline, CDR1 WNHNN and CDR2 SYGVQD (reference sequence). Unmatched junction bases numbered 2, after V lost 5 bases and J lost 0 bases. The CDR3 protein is CASSSGRSSYEQYF. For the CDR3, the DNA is TGCGCCAGCAGTAGCGGGAGGTCCTCCTACGAGCAGTACTTC.